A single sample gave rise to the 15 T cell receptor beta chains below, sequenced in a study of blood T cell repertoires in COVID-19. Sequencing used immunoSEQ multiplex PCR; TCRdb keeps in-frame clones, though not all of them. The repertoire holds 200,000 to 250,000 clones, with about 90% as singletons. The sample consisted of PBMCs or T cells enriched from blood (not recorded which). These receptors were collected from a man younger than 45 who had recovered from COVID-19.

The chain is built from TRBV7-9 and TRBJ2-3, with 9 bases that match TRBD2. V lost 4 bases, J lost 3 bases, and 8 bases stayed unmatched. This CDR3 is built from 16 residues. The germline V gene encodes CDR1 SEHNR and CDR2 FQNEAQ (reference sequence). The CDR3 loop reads CASSSTGGGGTDTQYF. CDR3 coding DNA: TGTGCCAGCAGCTCGACTGGCGGGGGGGGGACAGATACGCAGTATTTT. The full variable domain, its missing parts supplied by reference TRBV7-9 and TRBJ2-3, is DTGVSQNPRHKITKRGQNVTFRCDPISEHNRLYWYRQTLGQGPEFLTYFQNEAQLEKSRLLSDRFSAERPKGSFSTLEIQRTEQGDSAMYLCASSSTGGGGTDTQYFGPGTRLTVL.

The CDR3 coding sequence is TGTGCCAGTAGTGCCACACAGGGGATCGTCGAAGCTTTCTTT. It codes for CASSATQGIVEAFF. The chain employs TRBV19 and TRBJ1-1; 7 bases fit TRBD1. The CDR3 is 14 amino acids. Germline lookup yields CDR1 LNHDA and CDR2 SQIVND (reference sequence). V lost 5 bases to trimming and J lost 8 bases; unmatched junction nucleotides: 11.

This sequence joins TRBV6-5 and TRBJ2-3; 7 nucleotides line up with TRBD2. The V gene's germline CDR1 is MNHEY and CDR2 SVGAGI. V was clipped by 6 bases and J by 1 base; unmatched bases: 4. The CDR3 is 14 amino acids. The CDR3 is CASSLAERTDTQYF. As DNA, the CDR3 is TGTGCCAGCAGCCTAGCGGAACGCACAGATACGCAGTATTTT.

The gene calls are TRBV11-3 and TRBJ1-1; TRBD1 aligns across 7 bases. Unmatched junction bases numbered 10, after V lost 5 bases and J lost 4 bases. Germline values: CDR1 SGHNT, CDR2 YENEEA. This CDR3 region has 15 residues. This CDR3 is CASSMHSGGSTEAFF. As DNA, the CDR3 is TGTGCCAGCAGCATGCACTCAGGGGGATCCACTGAAGCTTTCTTT.

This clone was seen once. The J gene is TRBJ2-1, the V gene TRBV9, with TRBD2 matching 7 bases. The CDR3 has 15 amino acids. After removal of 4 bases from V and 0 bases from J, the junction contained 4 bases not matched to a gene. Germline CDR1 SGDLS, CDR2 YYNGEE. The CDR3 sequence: CASSPSGFSYNEQFF. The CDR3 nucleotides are TGTGCCAGCAGCCCTAGCGGTTTCTCCTACAATGAGCAGTTCTTC.

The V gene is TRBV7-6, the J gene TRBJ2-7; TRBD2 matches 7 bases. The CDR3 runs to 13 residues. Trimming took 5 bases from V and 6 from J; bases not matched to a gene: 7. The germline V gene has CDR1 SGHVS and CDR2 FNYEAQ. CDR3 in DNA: TGTGCCAGCAGCCCAGGGACTATAGGCGAGCAGTACTTC. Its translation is CASSPGTIGEQYF.

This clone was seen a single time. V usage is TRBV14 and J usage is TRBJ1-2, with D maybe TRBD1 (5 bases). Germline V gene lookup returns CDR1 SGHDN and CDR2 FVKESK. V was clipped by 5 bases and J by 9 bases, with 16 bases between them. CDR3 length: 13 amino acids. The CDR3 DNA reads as TGTGCCAGCAGCACTCCTCAGGGTTACAGCTACACCTTC. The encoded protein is CASSTPQGYSYTF.

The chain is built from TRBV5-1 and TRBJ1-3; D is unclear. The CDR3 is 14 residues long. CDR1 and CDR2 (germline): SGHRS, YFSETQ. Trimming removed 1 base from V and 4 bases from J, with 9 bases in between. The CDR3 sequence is CASSLFGEGNTIYF. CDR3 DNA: TGCGCCAGCAGCTTGTTCGGGGAGGGAAACACCATATATTTT.

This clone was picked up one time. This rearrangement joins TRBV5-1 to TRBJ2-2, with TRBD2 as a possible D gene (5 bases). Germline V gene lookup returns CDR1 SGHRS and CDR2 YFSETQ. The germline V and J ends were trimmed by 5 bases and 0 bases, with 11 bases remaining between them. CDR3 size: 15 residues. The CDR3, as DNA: TGCGCCAGCAGTTCTACGGACTCGAACACCGGGGAGCTGTTTTTT. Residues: CASSSTDSNTGELFF.

CDR3 protein: CASSKGLFSPYEQYF. CDR3 bases: TGTGCCAGCAGCAAGGGACTATTTTCCCCCTACGAGCAGTACTTC. This chain uses TRBV9 with TRBJ2-7; 7 bases align to TRBD2. The germline V gene encodes CDR1 SGDLS and CDR2 YYNGEE. The V segment lost 4 bases and the J segment 2 bases; nucleotides outside the gene matches: 9. The CDR3 loop spans 15 amino acids.

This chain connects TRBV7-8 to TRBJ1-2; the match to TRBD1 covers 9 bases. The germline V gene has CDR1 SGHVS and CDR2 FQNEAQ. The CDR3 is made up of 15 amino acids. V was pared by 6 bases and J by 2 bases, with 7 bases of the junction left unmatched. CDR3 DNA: TGTGCCAGCAGGAAAACAGGGGGCGTAAACTATGGCTACACCTTC. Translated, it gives CASRKTGGVNYGYTF.

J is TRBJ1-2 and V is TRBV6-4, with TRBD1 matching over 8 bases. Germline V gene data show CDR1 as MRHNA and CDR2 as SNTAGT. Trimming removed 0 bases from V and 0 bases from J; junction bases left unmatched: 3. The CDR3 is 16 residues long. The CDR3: CASSDSRTGSNYGYTF. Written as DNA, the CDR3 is TGTGCCAGCAGTGACTCGCGGACAGGGTCTAACTATGGCTACACCTTC.

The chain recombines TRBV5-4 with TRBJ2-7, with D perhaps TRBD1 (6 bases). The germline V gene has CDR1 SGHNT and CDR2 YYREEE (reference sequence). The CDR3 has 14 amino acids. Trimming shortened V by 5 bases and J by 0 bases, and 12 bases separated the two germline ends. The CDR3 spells CASRTQGNSYEQYF. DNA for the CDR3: TGTGCCAGCAGAACACAGGGAAACTCCTACGAGCAGTACTTC.

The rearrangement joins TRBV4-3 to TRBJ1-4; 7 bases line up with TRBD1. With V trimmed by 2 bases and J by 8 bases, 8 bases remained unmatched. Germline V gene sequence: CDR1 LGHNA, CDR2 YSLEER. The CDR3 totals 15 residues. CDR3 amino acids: CASSQTTGVGEKLFF. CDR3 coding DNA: TGCGCCAGCAGCCAAACCACAGGGGTTGGGGAAAAACTGTTTTTT.

Here the CDR3 DNA reads TGTGCCAGCAGACCCCGGGACAACTCCTACGAGCAGTACTTC. This codes for CASRPRDNSYEQYF. V and J are TRBV6-5 and TRBJ2-7; D is perhaps TRBD1 (6 bases). Looked up from germline, CDR1 is MNHEY and CDR2 is SVGAGI. This CDR3 is 14 amino acids long. The V end was cut by 6 bases, the J end by 0 bases, with 12 bases between.